This T cell receptor beta chain is drawn from a study of T cells in localized non-small cell lung cancer. Findings and caveats of the study: It was uninvolved adjacent lung that showed the highest T cell clonality, exceeding tumor.

V was trimmed by 2 bases and J by 1 base, leaving 12 bases between them. The CDR3 extends over 15 amino acids. The repertoire was sequenced with immunoSEQ multiplex PCR; TCRdb's copy has only in-frame clones and lacks some. The table includes approximately 3,000 clones, under 30% detected once. About this clone: No antigen is known for it.

The V call is TRBV6-7, the J call TRBJ2-7; D possibly corresponds to TRBD2 (6 bases). TRBV6-7 is designated an ORF whose function remains uncertain. The source was normal lung tissue next to the tumor, collected before any cancer treatment. The sequence was collected from a woman aged 40-75 years with stage I lung adenocarcinoma. The chain's CDR3 is CASSYGGSGSYEQYF. The CDR3 region has the DNA TGTGCCAGCAGTTACGGGGGGTCTGGATCCTACGAGCAGTACTTC.